The 8 T cell receptor beta chains in this list originate from one sample, sequenced in a study of vaccination and CD4 T cells after COVID-19. Sequencing of cultured CD4+ T cell DNA used the Oncomine TCR Beta short-read assay. TCRdb redid the calling of the PCR reads with MiXCR, one entry per CDR3 protein. The sample holds about 17,000 distinct CDR3 sequences; around two fifths are singletons and the top ten take approximately 5.3%. The antigens for these receptors are not known. Treatment denoted: approximately nine-day PBMC culture with coronavirus spike peptide pools or control peptides (ViraFEST assay). The sequences come from CD4+ T cells from blood, cultured in vitro, collected before SARS-CoV-2 vaccination. These TCRs come from a human donor who had recovered from COVID-19.

This clonotype was seen only once. The V call is TRBV6-2 or TRBV6-3, the J call TRBJ2-4; 13 nucleotides align to TRBD2. V was pared by 8 bases and J by 4 bases, with 2 bases of the junction left unmatched. CDR3 length: 14 amino acids. Germline assignment: CDR1 MNHEY and CDR2 SVGEGT. The CDR3 nucleotides are TGTGCCAGCCGACTAGCGGGGGGAAAAAACATTCAGTACTTC. Encoded protein: CASRLAGGKNIQYF.

This clonotype has a handful of counts. The J gene is TRBJ2-3, the V gene TRBV7-9; TRBD2 matches 10 bases. Germline V gene sequence: CDR1 SEHNR, CDR2 FQNEAQ (reference sequence). The ends lost 0 bases at V and 3 bases at J; junction bases unmatched: 0. The CDR3 is 15 amino acids. DNA of the CDR3: TGTGCCAGCAGCTTAGCGGGACTAGCGACAGATACGCAGTATTTT. It codes for CASSLAGLATDTQYF. Full variable domain (outside the CDR3, taken from reference TRBV7-9 and TRBJ2-3): DTGVSQNPRHKITKRGQNVTFRCDPISEHNRLYWYRQTLGQGPEFLTYFQNEAQLEKSRLLSDRFSAERPKGSFSTLEIQRTEQGDSAMYLCASSLAGLATDTQYFGPGTRLTVL.

The J gene is TRBJ2-7, the V gene TRBV7-2; D gene unclear. The CDR3 consists of 13 residues. The V and J ends lost 2 bases and 5 bases respectively, with 10 bases between them. Looked up from germline, CDR1 is SGHTA and CDR2 is FQGNSA. CDR3 nucleotides: TGTGCCAGCAGCTTATCGCCCTGGGACGAGCAGTACTTC. It translates to CASSLSPWDEQYF.

This sequence joins TRBV12-3 or TRBV12-4 and TRBJ1-2, with D possibly matching TRBD1 (6 bases). The CDR3 has 16 amino acids. V gave up 7 bases and J gave up 3 bases, with 21 bases separating them. This chain's CDR3 is CASTLGAGEGYYGYTF. The CDR3, as DNA: TGTGCCAGCACCCTTGGGGCAGGGGAGGGGTACTATGGCTACACCTTC.

This clonotype was detected a few times. Compared with germline, one end of the junction differs, possibly owing to a read error. The rearrangement uses TRBV4-2 and TRBJ2-5, with 10 bases identical to TRBD2. Germline CDR1 LGHNA, CDR2 YNFKEQ. The CDR3 extends over 17 amino acids. For the CDR3, the DNA is TGTGCCAGCAGCCAAGAACAGCTAGCGGGAGCGTGGGAGACCCAATACTTC. Protein product: CASSQEQLAGAWETQYF.

The V call is TRBV5-1, the J call TRBJ1-6; TRBD1 might be the D (5 bases). In germline, CDR1 is SGHRS, CDR2 YFSETQ. V was shortened by 2 bases and J by 7 bases, with 10 bases between the two germline ends. The CDR3 has 14 residues. The CDR3 is CASSFGDGNSPLHF. The CDR3 DNA sequence: TGCGCCAGCAGCTTCGGGGACGGGAATTCACCCCTCCACTTT.

This clonotype showed up just a few times. The chain combines TRBV19 with TRBJ1-5; 7 nucleotides agree with TRBD1. Germline trimming cut 5 bases from V and 3 bases from J; bases unmatched to any gene: 10. Germline values: CDR1 LNHDA, CDR2 SQIVND (reference sequence). There are 16 residues in the CDR3. For the CDR3, the DNA is TGTGCCAGTAGTGATCGGGGCAGGGGGGACAATCAGCCCCAGCATTTT. Its translation: CASSDRGRGDNQPQHF.

J is TRBJ1-6 and V is TRBV6-5; D call uncertain. The germline gives CDR1 MNHEY, CDR2 SVGAGI. The CDR3 consists of 12 residues. Trimming stripped 1 base from V and 6 bases from J, with 1 base between. CDR3 region: CASSYFNSPLHF. The CDR3, as DNA: TGTGCCAGCAGTTACTTTAATTCACCCCTCCACTTT.